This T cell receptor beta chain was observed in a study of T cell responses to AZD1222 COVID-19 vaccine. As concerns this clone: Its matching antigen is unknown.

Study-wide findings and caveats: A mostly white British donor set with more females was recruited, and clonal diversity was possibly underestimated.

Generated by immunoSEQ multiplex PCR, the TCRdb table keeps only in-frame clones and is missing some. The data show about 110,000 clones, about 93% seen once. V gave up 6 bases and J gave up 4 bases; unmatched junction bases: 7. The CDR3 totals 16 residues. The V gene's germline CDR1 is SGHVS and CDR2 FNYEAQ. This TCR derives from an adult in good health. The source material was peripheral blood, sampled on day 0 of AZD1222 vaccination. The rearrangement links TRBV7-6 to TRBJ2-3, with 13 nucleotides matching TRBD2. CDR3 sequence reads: CASRPLAGGPPDTQYF. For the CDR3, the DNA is TGTGCCAGCAGGCCACTAGCGGGGGGGCCTCCAGATACGCAGTATTTT. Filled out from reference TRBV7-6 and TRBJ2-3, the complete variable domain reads GAGVSQSPRYKVTKRGQDVALRCDPISGHVSLYWYRQALGQGPEFLTYFNYEAQQDKSGLPNDRFSAERPEGSISTLTIQRTEQRDSAMYRCASRPLAGGPPDTQYFGPGTRLTVL.